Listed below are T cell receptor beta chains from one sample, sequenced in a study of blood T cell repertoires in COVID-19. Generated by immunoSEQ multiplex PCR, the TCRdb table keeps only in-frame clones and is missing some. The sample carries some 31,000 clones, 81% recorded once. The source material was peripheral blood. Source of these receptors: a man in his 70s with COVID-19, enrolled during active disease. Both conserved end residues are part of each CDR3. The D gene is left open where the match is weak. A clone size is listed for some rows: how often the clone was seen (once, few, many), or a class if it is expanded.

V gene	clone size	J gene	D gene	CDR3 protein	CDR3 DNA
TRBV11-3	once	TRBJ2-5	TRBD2	CASSKLAGSETQYF	TGTGCCAGCAGCAAACTAGCGGGATCAGAGACCCAGTACTTC
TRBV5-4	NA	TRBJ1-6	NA	CASSFSGSPLHF	TGTGCCAGCAGCTTCTCAGGTTCACCCCTCCACTTT
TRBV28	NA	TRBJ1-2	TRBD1	CASSSPGTGIGYGYTF	TGTGCCAGCAGTTCACCCGGGACAGGGATTGGCTATGGCTACACCTTC
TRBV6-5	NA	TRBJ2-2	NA	CASSQQGTGELFF	TGTGCCAGCAGTCAACAGGGAACCGGGGAGCTGTTTTTT
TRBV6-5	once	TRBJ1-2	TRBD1	CASSYSDRGGYTF	TGTGCCAGCAGTTACTCGGACAGGGGAGGCTACACCTTC
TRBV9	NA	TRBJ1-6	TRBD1	CASSVAAGGDSPLHF	TGTGCCAGCAGCGTAGCTGCAGGGGGCGATTCACCCCTCCACTTT
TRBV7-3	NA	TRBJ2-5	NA	CASSSQRGARETQYF	TGTGCCAGCAGCTCTCAACGCGGGGCTCGAGAGACCCAGTACTTC
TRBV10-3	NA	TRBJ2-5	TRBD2	CATRLSGRVGETQYF	TGTGCCACTCGCCTTAGCGGGAGGGTCGGGGAGACCCAGTACTTC
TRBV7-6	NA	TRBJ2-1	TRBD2	CASSFSGLAGGNEQFF	TGTGCCAGCAGCTTCTCCGGACTAGCTGGGGGTAATGAGCAGTTCTTC
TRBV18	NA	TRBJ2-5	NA	CASSPTGGGAPQETQYF	TGTGCCAGCTCACCCACGGGAGGGGGCGCCCCGCAAGAGACCCAGTACTTC
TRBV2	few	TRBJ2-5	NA	CASSLSEETQYF	TGTGCCAGCAGTTTGTCAGAAGAGACCCAGTACTTC
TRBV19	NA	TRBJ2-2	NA	CASSSLRGNGELFF	TGTGCCAGTAGTAGTCTGAGGGGGAACGGGGAGCTGTTTTTT
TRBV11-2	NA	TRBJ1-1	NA	CASSFRLPDFRGTEAFF	TGTGCCAGCAGCTTCCGGTTACCGGATTTTAGGGGGACTGAAGCTTTCTTT
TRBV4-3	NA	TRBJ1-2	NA	CASSREIIHSSDGYTF	TGCGCCAGCAGCCGAGAAATCATCCACTCCTCGGATGGCTACACCTTC
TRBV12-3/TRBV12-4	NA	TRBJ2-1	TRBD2	CASRRGYNEQFF	TGTGCCAGCAGGCGGGGGTACAATGAGCAGTTCTTC